The 9 T cell receptor beta chains below all came from one sample that was sequenced in a study of cytomegalovirus exposure and HLA in healthy donors. Primers: 60 Vbeta forward and 13 Jbeta reverse. Sequenced by immunoSEQ multiplex PCR; TCRdb stores in-frame clones only, minus some. The sample carries about 130,000 clones, about 8.5% recorded once. The sample comprised PBMCs. The receptors come from a middle-aged man in good health and CMV-seronegative.

The J gene is TRBJ1-6, the V gene TRBV6-6, with TRBD1 matching over 9 bases. CDR3 length: 16 amino acids. Losses at the gene ends were 4 bases for V and 6 bases for J; bases not matched to a gene: 7. The germline V gene has CDR1 MNHNY and CDR2 SVGAGI (reference sequence). CDR3 in DNA: TGTGCCAGCAGTTCCTACACAGGGGGCTCTAATTCACCCCTCCACTTT. Encoded protein: CASSSYTGGSNSPLHF.

This clone showed up just a few times. This specimen includes other DNA sequences encoding the same CDR3. The V call is TRBV10-2, the J call TRBJ2-2; 13 bases match TRBD2. Per the germline V gene, CDR1 is WSHSY and CDR2 is SAAADI. The CDR3 extends over 18 amino acids. Trimming cost V 11 bases and J 4 bases; bases outside gene matches: 16. CDR3 sequence (DNA): TGCGCCGGACATGGGACTAGCGGGGCATACACCTTCACCGGGGAGCTGTTTTTT. It yields the protein CAGHGTSGAYTFTGELFF.

The rearrangement links TRBV15 to TRBJ2-6; perhaps TRBD1 as D (6 bases). Trimming removed 5 bases at V and 1 base at J, with 12 bases between. CDR3 size: 16 residues. Germline loops: CDR1 LNHNV, CDR2 YYDKDF (reference sequence). The CDR3 sequence: CATSPTGLSGANVLTF. In DNA, the CDR3 is TGTGCCACCAGCCCGACAGGTTTATCTGGGGCCAACGTCCTGACTTTC. Full variable domain (rest looked up from reference TRBV15 and TRBJ2-6): DAMVIQNPRYQVTQFGKPVTLSCSQTLNHNVMYWYQQKSSQAPKLLFHYYDKDFNNEADTPDNFQSRRPNTSFCFLDIRSPGLGDTAMYLCATSPTGLSGANVLTFGAGSRLTVL.

This clone was detected only a few times. The genes are TRBV19 and TRBJ2-1; 11 bases match TRBD2. Germline trimming cut 6 bases from V and 5 bases from J; bases unmatched to any gene: 6. This CDR3 region has 15 residues. Germline-derived CDR1 and CDR2 are LNHDA and SQIVND (reference sequence). CDR3 in amino acids: CASSASGGSHNEQFF. DNA of the CDR3: TGTGCCAGTAGCGCTAGCGGGGGGAGTCACAATGAGCAGTTCTTC.

The chain links TRBV7-2 to TRBJ2-3; tentatively, D is TRBD2 (6 bases). The CDR3 has 15 residues. Germline V CDR1 and CDR2: SGHTA, FQGNSA. Deletions cut 5 bases from V and 0 bases from J, with 12 bases between. CDR3 DNA: TGTGCCAGCAGCCCGGGGGAAACTAGCACAGATACGCAGTATTTT. This gives the protein CASSPGETSTDTQYF.

Only a few counts were recorded for this clone. The chain combines TRBV10-2 with TRBJ1-3; D is unresolved. Trimming pared 6 bases from V and 7 bases from J, leaving 19 bases between. This CDR3 has 15 amino acids. Germline CDR1 is WSHSY and CDR2 is SAAADI. CDR3 DNA: TGCGCCAGCAGGCCTTCAGGAATCCAAGGCAACACCATATATTTT. Translated, it gives CASRPSGIQGNTIYF.

The chain employs TRBV27 and TRBJ1-1, with 7 bases fitting TRBD1. This CDR3 spans 14 amino acids. In germline, CDR1 is MNHEY, CDR2 SMNVEV (reference sequence). J gave up 0 bases and V 6 bases, and 4 bases lay outside the gene matches. The CDR3 spells CASRPGQLNTEAFF. In DNA, the CDR3 is TGTGCCAGCAGGCCGGGACAGTTGAACACTGAAGCTTTCTTT.

This clone has a handful of counts. Here the CDR3 DNA reads TGTGCCAGCAGTTTACGGGCTTTGGGGGGTGAGACCCAGTACTTC. As protein: CASSLRALGGETQYF. The rearrangement links TRBV27 to TRBJ2-5; TRBD2 is a possible D gene (6 bases). CDR3 length equals 15 residues. V was clipped by 2 bases and J by 5 bases, with 15 bases between them. The germline gives CDR1 MNHEY, CDR2 SMNVEV (reference sequence).

This clone was seen more than once but under ten times. The chain uses TRBV18 and TRBJ2-3, with a tentative D call TRBD1 (6 bases). The CDR3 sequence is 15 residues long. Germline-derived CDR1 and CDR2 are KGHSH and LQKENI. The ends were cut back, 3 bases at V and 2 bases at J, with 12 bases in the middle. CDR3 sequence: CASSPGTLLTDTQYF. The CDR3 DNA sequence: TGTGCCAGCTCACCCGGGACACTGCTCACAGATACGCAGTATTTT.